This TCR beta chain was identified in a study of blood T cell repertoires in COVID-19. Looking at the study overall: The samples span acute and convalescent COVID-19 from the United States, Italy and Spain.

Two negative PCRs, clearance, or symptom resolution were required of recovered Cohort 3 donors. The repertoire was sequenced with immunoSEQ multiplex PCR; TCRdb's copy has only in-frame clones and lacks some. Altogether 180,000 or so clones are present, approximately 88% being singletons, with the ten largest covering under 15%. The CDR3 sequence is 13 residues long. V gave up 1 base and J gave up 4 bases, with 7 bases separating them. Germline V gene data show CDR1 as SEHNR and CDR2 as FQNEAQ (reference sequence). This receptor was obtained from an older woman who had recovered from COVID-19. The chain combines TRBV7-9 with TRBJ1-2; D ambiguous. The sample was PBMCs or T cells enriched from blood (not recorded which). DNA of the CDR3: TGTGCCAGCAGCTTAGAAGAGGCCTATGGCTACACCTTC. It codes for CASSLEEAYGYTF.